This TCR beta chain was identified in a study of PD-L1 blockade in urothelial cancer. The V and J ends lost 4 bases and 3 bases, in that order; junction bases with no gene match: 9. Germline V CDR1 and CDR2: GTSNPN, SVGIG (reference sequence). This CDR3 has 14 residues. The data were produced by immunoSEQ multiplex PCR, yet TCRdb's version contains in-frame clones alone and is incomplete. The sample consists of roughly 120,000 clones, roughly 83% of them appearing once. Time point noted: pretreatment peripheral blood. This clonotype was sampled from a man aged 50-59 years with urothelial cancer. The chain couples TRBV30 to TRBJ2-7, with TRBD1 matching over 7 bases. The specimen was PBMCs, collected around atezolizumab (anti-PD-L1) treatment. The CDR3 coding sequence is TGTGCCTGGACCCGACAGGGAAAAGGCTACGAGCAGTACTTC. Translating gives CAWTRQGKGYEQYF.